This T cell receptor beta chain stems from a study of identical twins. Study results and limitations: Within cord blood, abundant beta clonotypes carried fewer insertions, but memory repertoires showed no such trend.

TCRdb ran MiXCR on the 5' RACE reads and lists one entry per CDR3 protein. The sample records approximately 1.8 million distinct CDR3 sequences, around a third being singletons. About this clonotype: The antigen is undetermined.

The germline V gene has CDR1 MNHEY and CDR2 SMNVEV (reference sequence). This CDR3 contains 17 residues. V gave up 2 bases and J gave up 6 bases; unmatched junction bases: 7. Each donor (without exception) was a healthy Caucasian. The clonotype originates from a newborn girl in good health. J is TRBJ2-1 and V is TRBV27, with 13 bases that match TRBD2. The sequencing sample was made of cord blood. CDR3 DNA: TGTGCCAGCAGTTTACAGGGACTAGCGGGACACTTCAATGAGCAGTTCTTC. Protein: CASSLQGLAGHFNEQFF.